Following are 32 T cell receptor beta chains from one sample sequenced in a study of OX40 agonist ivuxolimab in advanced cancers. Measured with immunoSEQ multiplex PCR; TCRdb has only the in-frame clones, and not every one. The sample includes 45,000 to 65,000 clones, roughly nine tenths of them seen just once. This specimen was CD4+ or CD8+ T cells sorted from blood, taken in a trial of the OX40 agonist ivuxolimab. The receptors were sampled from an adult with an advanced solid tumor such as melanoma, head and neck, liver or kidney cancer.

The chain couples TRBV5-1 to TRBJ2-3; no clear D. There are 15 residues in the CDR3. The V and J ends lost 1 base and 4 bases respectively, with 13 bases between them. CDR1 is SGHRS, CDR2 YFSETQ, per germline. The CDR3 protein is CASSLSTGLADTQYF. The CDR3 coding sequence is TGCGCCAGCAGCTTGTCTACTGGCCTAGCAGATACGCAGTATTTT.

This chain joins TRBV27 and TRBJ2-7, with 9 nucleotides matching TRBD1. The CDR3 length is 14 residues. Germline V CDR1 and CDR2: MNHEY, SMNVEV (reference sequence). Losses at the gene ends were 3 bases for V and 7 bases for J; bases not matched to a gene: 7. CDR3 protein: CASSFPGTGREQYF. CDR3 DNA sequence: TGTGCCAGCAGTTTCCCCGGGACAGGGAGGGAGCAGTACTTC.

This clone occurred many times. The chain uses TRBV7-9 and TRBJ1-5; D is unclear. Germline V CDR1 and CDR2: SEHNR, FQNEAQ (reference sequence). There are 13 residues in the CDR3. Trimming left V 3 bases short and J 6 bases short, with 9 bases between. The CDR3 coding sequence is TGTGCCAGCAGCTTCCATGGCGGTCAGCCCCAGCATTTT. Translation gives CASSFHGGQPQHF. The entire variable domain, with the rest obtained from reference TRBV7-9 and TRBJ1-5, is as follows: DTGVSQNPRHKITKRGQNVTFRCDPISEHNRLYWYRQTLGQGPEFLTYFQNEAQLEKSRLLSDRFSAERPKGSFSTLEIQRTEQGDSAMYLCASSFHGGQPQHFGDGTRLSIL.

The gene calls are TRBV6-1 and TRBJ1-1; D possibly corresponds to TRBD1 (6 bases). The germline V gene encodes CDR1 MNHNS and CDR2 SASEGT. V lost 4 bases to trimming and J lost 6 bases, with 18 bases between them. The CDR3 runs 15 residues. CDR3 region: CASSARGPLGAEAFF. The CDR3 DNA sequence: TGTGCCAGCAGTGCCAGGGGACCGCTAGGCGCTGAAGCTTTCTTT.

The gene calls are TRBV4-1 and TRBJ1-6; D perhaps matches TRBD1 (5 bases). The germline gives CDR1 MGHRA, CDR2 YSYEKL. Trimming removed 5 bases at V and 10 bases at J, with 6 bases between. The CDR3 has 11 amino acids. This CDR3 is CASSSGSPLHF. Written as DNA, the CDR3 is TGCGCCAGCAGCTCAGGGTCACCCCTCCACTTT.

The chain has TRBV10-3 and TRBJ1-4; 7 bases are shared with TRBD1. V lost 4 bases, J lost 7 bases, and 12 bases stayed unmatched. The CDR3 loop spans 16 amino acids. The germline V gene has CDR1 ENHRY and CDR2 SYGVKD. The CDR3 region has the DNA TGTGCCATCAGTGGATTTGACAGGGCGGCGGGTGAAAAACTGTTTTTT. Protein product: CAISGFDRAAGEKLFF.

The chain combines TRBV29-1 with TRBJ2-1, with D hard to call. V was shortened by 1 base and J by 6 bases, with 1 base between the two germline ends. The CDR3 contains 10 residues. Germline V gene data show CDR1 as SQVTM and CDR2 as ANQGSEA. CDR3 coding DNA: TGCAGCGTTGAAGGCAATGAGCAGTTCTTC. Protein sequence: CSVEGNEQFF.

The CDR3 sequence is CASSEGSERRGSYNEQFF. In DNA form, the CDR3 reads TGTGCCAGCAGTGAAGGGTCGGAGCGGAGGGGCTCCTACAATGAGCAGTTCTTC. V gene TRBV2 combines with J gene TRBJ2-1; TRBD2 is a possible D gene (6 bases). The length of the CDR3 is 18 residues. V lost 1 base, J lost 0 bases, and 16 bases lay in between. CDR1 is SNHLY and CDR2 is FYNNEI in the germline V gene. The full variable domain, rest sourced from reference TRBV2 and TRBJ2-1, is EPEVTQTPSHQVTQMGQEVILRCVPISNHLYFYWYRQILGQKVEFLVSFYNNEISEKSEIFDDQFSVERPDGSNFTLKIRSTKLEDSAMYFCASSEGSERRGSYNEQFFGPGTRLTVL.

V usage is TRBV10-3 and J usage is TRBJ1-2, with D unresolved. Germline values: CDR1 ENHRY, CDR2 SYGVKD. The CDR3 is 13 amino acids. Trimming left V 5 bases short and J 6 bases short, with 13 bases between. CDR3: CAISRPSRDGYTF. The CDR3 nucleotides are TGTGCCATCAGTCGGCCGTCCCGGGATGGCTACACCTTC.

The J gene is TRBJ2-7, the V gene TRBV11-2; 10 bases line up with TRBD2. Germline loops: CDR1 SGHAT, CDR2 FQNNGV. V dropped 5 bases and J dropped 0; count of bases not matched to a gene: 1. CDR3 length equals 14 residues. Here the CDR3 reads CASSLAGASYEQYF. For the CDR3, the DNA is TGTGCCAGCAGCCTAGCGGGAGCCTCCTACGAGCAGTACTTC.

CDR3 amino acids: CASSPGTPVELFF. Here the CDR3 DNA reads TGTGCCAGCAGCCCCGGGACACCAGTAGAGCTGTTTTTT. The J gene is TRBJ2-2, the V gene TRBV13, with D possibly being TRBD1 (6 bases). Germline values: CDR1 PRHDT, CDR2 FYEKMQ (reference sequence). Trimming left V 5 bases short and J 11 bases short, with 15 bases between. This CDR3 is built from 13 residues.

The chain recombines TRBV19 with TRBJ2-5, with no clear D. TRBJ2-7 matches the DNA end more closely, so the J call is doubtful. This CDR3 region has 12 residues. CDR1 and CDR2 (germline): LNHDA, SQIVND (reference sequence). The CDR3 here is CASSRDGYEQYF. In DNA form, the CDR3 reads TGTGCCTCTTCACGCGACGGGTACGAGCAGTACTTC.

This clone was counted between two and nine times. The J gene is TRBJ1-2, the V gene TRBV19; no clear D gene. Germline V CDR1 and CDR2: LNHDA, SQIVND (reference sequence). The CDR3 has 15 amino acids. Trimming removed 1 base at V and 6 bases at J, with 15 bases between. This CDR3 reads CASSIVLEEGDGYTF. In DNA form, the CDR3 reads TGTGCCAGTAGTATAGTCCTTGAAGAGGGAGATGGCTACACCTTC.

The V and J genes are TRBV30 and TRBJ1-1; 7 nucleotides agree with TRBD1. CDR1 is GTSNPN and CDR2 is SVGIG in the germline V gene (reference sequence). V gave up 5 bases and J gave up 5 bases; unmatched junction bases: 11. This CDR3 is built from 14 residues. The CDR3 spells CAWGEGGGGTEAFF. CDR3 nucleotide sequence: TGTGCCTGGGGCGAAGGAGGGGGCGGGACTGAAGCTTTCTTT.

This clone appeared once. The V gene is TRBV7-3, the J gene TRBJ2-1; D remains unclear. The CDR3 has 11 residues. Germline CDR1 reads SGHTA; CDR2 reads FQGTGA. Trimming took 4 bases from V and 9 from J, leaving 7 bases between them. As DNA, the CDR3 is TGTGCCAGCAGCTATGGCCCTGAGCAGTTCTTC. It yields the protein CASSYGPEQFF.

The V gene is TRBV5-5, the J gene TRBJ2-7, with D perhaps matching TRBD2 (5 bases). CDR1 and CDR2 (germline): SGHKS, YYEKEE (reference sequence). This CDR3 comprises 14 residues. V lost 4 bases, J lost 3 bases, and 14 bases lay in between. CDR3 coding DNA: TGTGCCAGCAGCGGTCCGCCTCGGGACTACGAGCAGTACTTC. Translating it yields CASSGPPRDYEQYF.

The chain joins TRBV2 to TRBJ2-1; 10 bases are shared with TRBD1. V was clipped by 4 bases and J by 2 bases; unmatched bases: 2. The germline V gene has CDR1 SNHLY and CDR2 FYNNEI. The CDR3 has 15 residues. The CDR3 nucleotides are TGTGCCAGCAGTGCTGGGACAGGGGCCTACAATGAGCAGTTCTTC. The encoded protein is CASSAGTGAYNEQFF.

The genes are TRBV11-2 and TRBJ2-3; D is undetermined. The length of the CDR3 is 13 residues. Trimming cost V 0 bases and J 5 bases, with 6 bases left between them. Germline lookup yields CDR1 SGHAT and CDR2 FQNNGV. The CDR3 here is CASSLDLRDTQYF. The CDR3 region has the DNA TGTGCCAGCAGCTTAGATCTGAGAGATACGCAGTATTTT. The full variable domain, its missing parts supplied by reference TRBV11-2 and TRBJ2-3, is EAGVAQSPRYKIIEKRQSVAFWCNPISGHATLYWYQQILGQGPKLLIQFQNNGVVDDSQLPKDRFSAERLKGVDSTLKIQPAKLEDSAVYLCASSLDLRDTQYFGPGTRLTVL.

The chain links TRBV30 to TRBJ2-5; 13 bases map to TRBD2. Germline trimming cut 0 bases from V and 5 bases from J; bases unmatched to any gene: 9. The CDR3 is 17 residues long. From germline, CDR1 is GTSNPN and CDR2 SVGIG (reference sequence). The CDR3 loop is CAWSVPPLAGGPETQYF. The CDR3 DNA reads as TGTGCCTGGAGTGTACCCCCACTAGCGGGGGGGCCGGAGACCCAGTACTTC. Supplemented by reference TRBV30 and TRBJ2-5, the full variable domain reads SQTIHQWPATLVQPVGSPLSLECTVEGTSNPNLYWYRQAAGRGLQLLFYSVGIGQISSEVPQNLSASRPQDRQFILSSKKLLLSDSGFYLCAWSVPPLAGGPETQYFGPGTRLLVL.

The chain joins TRBV13 to TRBJ1-1; D ambiguous. The CDR3 is made up of 14 amino acids. The germline V and J ends were trimmed by 8 bases and 1 base, with 14 bases remaining between them. Germline V gives CDR1 PRHDT, CDR2 FYEKMQ (reference sequence). The CDR3 protein is CASLVWHSNTEAFF. CDR3 nucleotide sequence: TGTGCCAGCCTGGTTTGGCACTCGAACACTGAAGCTTTCTTT.

The chain couples TRBV5-5 to TRBJ1-1; D may be TRBD1 (5 bases). V dropped 2 bases and J dropped 0 bases, with 8 bases sitting between them. The CDR3 sequence is 14 residues long. The V gene's germline CDR1 is SGHKS and CDR2 YYEKEE (reference sequence). DNA of the CDR3: TGTGCCAGCAGCTTTGACAGTATGAACACTGAAGCTTTCTTT. As protein: CASSFDSMNTEAFF. Using reference TRBV5-5 and TRBJ1-1 for the parts outside the CDR3, the full variable domain is DAGVTQSPTHLIKTRGQQVTLRCSPISGHKSVSWYQQVLGQGPQFIFQYYEKEERGRGNFPDRFSARQFPNYSSELNVNALLLGDSALYLCASSFDSMNTEAFFGQGTRLTVV.

The V gene is TRBV4-3, the J gene TRBJ2-7; D unresolved. Trimming removed 5 bases at V and 1 base at J, with 15 bases between. The germline CDR1 and CDR2 sequences are LGHNA and YSLEER. This CDR3 comprises 15 residues. In nucleotides, the CDR3 is TGCGCCAGCAGCATCGGACCCCTCGGATCCTACGAGCAGTACTTC. Amino acids: CASSIGPLGSYEQYF.

The chain carries TRBV7-2 and TRBJ2-5, with 8 nucleotides matching TRBD1. The CDR3 has 15 amino acids. Looked up from germline, CDR1 is SGHTA and CDR2 is FQGNSA. Trimming took 2 bases from V and 4 from J; bases not matched to a gene: 6. The CDR3 protein is CASSLTVQGAETQYF. CDR3 sequence (DNA): TGTGCCAGCAGCTTAACGGTCCAGGGGGCAGAGACCCAGTACTTC.

The gene calls are TRBV21-1 and TRBJ1-1; TRBD1, the table's D call, lacks a check against the DNA. TRBV21-1 is a known pseudogene. This CDR3 has 14 residues. The CDR3 loop reads CASSKQAMNTEAFF. In DNA form, the CDR3 reads TGTGCCAGCAGCAAACAGGCTATGAACACTGAAGCTTTCTTT.

The chain joins TRBV7-8 to TRBJ2-5, with 10 bases identical to TRBD2. Germline V lookup: CDR1 SGHVS, CDR2 FQNEAQ. This CDR3 region has 15 residues. The V segment lost 3 bases and the J segment 4 bases; nucleotides outside the gene matches: 5. CDR3 amino acids: CASSFSGGNGETQYF. CDR3 sequence (DNA): TGTGCCAGCAGCTTTAGCGGGGGGAACGGAGAGACCCAGTACTTC. The whole variable domain, remainder taken from reference TRBV7-8 and TRBJ2-5, is GAGVSQSPRYKVAKRGQDVALRCDPISGHVSLFWYQQALGQGPEFLTYFQNEAQLDKSGLPSDRFFAERPEGSVSTLKIQRTQQEDSAVYLCASSFSGGNGETQYFGPGTRLLVL.

This chain connects TRBV6-5 to TRBJ2-3; 9 bases fit TRBD1. Germline CDR1 reads MNHEY; CDR2 reads SVGAGI. The CDR3 totals 14 residues. The junction had 4 bases not matched to a gene; V was cut back by 6 bases and J by 3 bases. CDR3 bases: TGTGCCAGCAGCCACAGGGGGCCTACAGATACGCAGTATTTT. It codes for CASSHRGPTDTQYF.

The chain combines TRBV5-6 with TRBJ2-7; 9 bases are a match to TRBD1. Trimming cost V 0 bases and J 4 bases; bases outside gene matches: 2. The CDR3 extends over 14 amino acids. Germline V gives CDR1 SGHDT, CDR2 YYEEEE. In nucleotides, the CDR3 is TGTGCCAGCAGCTTGGACAGGGGGCTTTACGAGCAGTACTTC. Its translation is CASSLDRGLYEQYF.

The genes are TRBV6-1 and TRBJ2-7; 8 bases are shared with TRBD1. The length of the CDR3 is 14 residues. With V trimmed by 5 bases and J by 3 bases, 6 bases remained unmatched. The germline CDR1 and CDR2 sequences are MNHNS and SASEGT. The CDR3 loop reads CASSWETGDYEQYF. The CDR3 DNA reads as TGTGCCAGCAGTTGGGAGACAGGGGACTACGAGCAGTACTTC.

The chain links TRBV9 to TRBJ2-2, with 11 bases aligning to TRBD1. CDR1 and CDR2 (germline): SGDLS, YYNGEE. The CDR3 contains 15 residues. V lost 3 bases to trimming and J lost 5 bases; unmatched junction nucleotides: 3. The CDR3 DNA sequence: TGTGCCAGCAGCGAAGGGACAGGGGGGACCGGGGAGCTGTTTTTT. This gives the protein CASSEGTGGTGELFF.

The chain has TRBV7-8 and TRBJ2-3; 9 nucleotides match TRBD2. J gave up 5 bases and V 5 bases, and 11 bases lay outside the gene matches. The CDR3 spans 16 residues. Germline CDR1 SGHVS, CDR2 FQNEAQ. CDR3 DNA: TGTGCCAGCAGCACGATACGCGGGGGGGTTCAAGATACGCAGTATTTT. This sequence encodes CASSTIRGGVQDTQYF. Together with reference TRBV7-8 and TRBJ2-3, the CDR3 gives the full variable domain: GAGVSQSPRYKVAKRGQDVALRCDPISGHVSLFWYQQALGQGPEFLTYFQNEAQLDKSGLPSDRFFAERPEGSVSTLKIQRTQQEDSAVYLCASSTIRGGVQDTQYFGPGTRLTVL.

J is TRBJ1-2 and V is TRBV27; possibly TRBD1 for D (6 bases). Germline V CDR1 and CDR2: MNHEY, SMNVEV (reference sequence). The CDR3 sequence is 16 residues long. The V end was cut by 5 bases, the J end by 1 base, with 17 bases between. The CDR3 protein is CASSPTPGARNYGYTF. DNA for the CDR3: TGTGCCAGCAGTCCGACTCCAGGGGCCCGTAACTATGGCTACACCTTC.

This clone is medium-sized within its sample. The V and J genes are TRBV6-4 and TRBJ1-2; D gene ambiguous. Germline lookup yields CDR1 MRHNA and CDR2 SNTAGT. This CDR3 region has 15 residues. The V end lost 6 bases, the J end lost 2 bases, and 16 bases lay between the germline ends. As DNA, the CDR3 is TGTGCCAGCAGACCCGGAACGGCTGAGAACTATGGCTACACCTTC. Translating gives CASRPGTAENYGYTF.